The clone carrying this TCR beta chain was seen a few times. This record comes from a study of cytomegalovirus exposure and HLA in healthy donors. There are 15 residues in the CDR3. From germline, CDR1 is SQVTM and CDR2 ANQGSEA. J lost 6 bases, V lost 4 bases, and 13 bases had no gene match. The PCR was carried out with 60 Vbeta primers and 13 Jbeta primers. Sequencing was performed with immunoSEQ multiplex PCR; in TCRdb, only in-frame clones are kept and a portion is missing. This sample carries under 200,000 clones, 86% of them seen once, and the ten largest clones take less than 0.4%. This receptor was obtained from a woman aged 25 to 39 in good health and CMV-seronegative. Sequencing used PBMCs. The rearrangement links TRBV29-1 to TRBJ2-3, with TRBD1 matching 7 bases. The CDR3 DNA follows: TGCAGCGTTGGACCCTTACAGGGGAAAGTGGATACGCAGTATTTT. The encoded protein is CSVGPLQGKVDTQYF.